Shown below are 3 T cell receptor beta chains from a single sample sequenced in a study of cytomegalovirus exposure and HLA in healthy donors. Sequencing used immunoSEQ multiplex PCR; TCRdb keeps in-frame clones, though not all of them. The table lists tens of thousands of clones, 85% to 95% of them singletons, with roughly 1.2% in the top ten. Sequencing input: PBMCs. These receptors were taken from a man between 18 and 29 years old in good health and CMV-seronegative.

This clone has only one observation. This chain connects TRBV6-5 to TRBJ1-1, with 9 bases that match TRBD1. The CDR3 consists of 14 residues. The ends lost 6 bases at V and 5 bases at J; junction bases unmatched: 7. In germline, CDR1 is MNHEY, CDR2 SVGAGI. The CDR3 DNA sequence: TGTGCCAGCAGCCCCGGGACAGGGACGACTGAAGCTTTCTTT. The encoded protein is CASSPGTGTTEAFF.

The chain employs TRBV7-6 and TRBJ2-5; no clear D. V lost 5 bases to trimming and J lost 5 bases, with 12 bases between them. CDR3 length: 13 amino acids. The germline gives CDR1 SGHVS, CDR2 FNYEAQ. The CDR3 loop is CASSLQENETQYF. CDR3 DNA sequence: TGTGCCAGCAGCCTTCAAGAGAATGAGACCCAGTACTTC.

J is TRBJ1-1 and V is TRBV7-2; D call uncertain. Trimming removed 6 bases from V and 5 bases from J, with 16 bases in between. This CDR3 has 14 residues. Looked up from germline, CDR1 is SGHTA and CDR2 is FQGNSA. Here the CDR3 reads CASSNGVVGTEAFF. The CDR3 region has the DNA TGTGCCAGCAGTAACGGGGTGGTGGGTACTGAAGCTTTCTTT.